This T cell receptor (beta chain) was sequenced during a study of monozygotic twins with cystic fibrosis. Across the study: With about 15 PCR cycles, barcoded libraries came from around 2.9 micrograms of fragmented DNA. General observations from the study: Clonality was generally low (median around 0.009), higher in the most severe patients. In 13 of 16 pairs, V gene usage was closest to the co-twin's. Unrelated CF individuals shared fewer identical clonotypes than monozygotic CF twins.

As for this clone: Its antigen is not identified.

Germline V gene data show CDR1 as SGDLS and CDR2 as YYNGEE. V shed 2 bases, J shed 3 bases, and the junction held 6 bases outside the gene matches. This CDR3 is 15 amino acids long. TCRdb's copy holds only in-frame clones and misses some; the assay was immunoSEQ multiplex PCR. The profile shows tens of thousands of clones, 84% of them singletons. The chain employs TRBV9 and TRBJ2-7; 9 nucleotides align to TRBD1. What was sequenced was blood. This clonotype originated in a girl aged 2-10 years with cystic fibrosis. The CDR3 loop is CASSVGTGWDYEQYF. The CDR3 coding sequence is TGTGCCAGCAGCGTGGGGACAGGGTGGGACTACGAGCAGTACTTC.